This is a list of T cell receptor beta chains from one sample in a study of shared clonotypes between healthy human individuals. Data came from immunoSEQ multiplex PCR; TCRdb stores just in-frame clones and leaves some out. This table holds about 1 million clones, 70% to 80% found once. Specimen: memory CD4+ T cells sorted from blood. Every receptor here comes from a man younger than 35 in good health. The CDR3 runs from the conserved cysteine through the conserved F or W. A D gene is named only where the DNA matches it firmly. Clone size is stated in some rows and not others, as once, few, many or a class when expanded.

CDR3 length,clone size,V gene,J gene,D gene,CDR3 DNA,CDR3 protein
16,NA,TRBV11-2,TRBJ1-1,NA,TGTGCCAGCAGCTTAGGGAGGGGTCGAAAGAACACTGAAGCTTTCTTT,CASSLGRGRKNTEAFF
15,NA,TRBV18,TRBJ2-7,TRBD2,TGTGCCAGCTCACCACCGAATAGCGGGGCTGGCGAGCAGTACTTC,CASSPPNSGAGEQYF
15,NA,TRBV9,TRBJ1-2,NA,TGTGCCAGCAGCGTTCAGGACAGAGGGAACTATGGCTACACCTTC,CASSVQDRGNYGYTF
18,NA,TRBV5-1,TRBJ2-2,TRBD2,TGCGCCAGCAGCTGGACTAGCGGTCTCACGGGGGGCACCGGGGAGCTGTTTTTT,CASSWTSGLTGGTGELFF
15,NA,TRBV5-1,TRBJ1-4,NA,TGCGCCAGCAGCGCCGACTCTGCAACTAATGAAAAACTGTTTTTT,CASSADSATNEKLFF
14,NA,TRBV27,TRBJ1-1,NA,TGTGCCAGCAGTTTATGGGGGACTCAGGCTGAAGCTTTCTTT,CASSLWGTQAEAFF
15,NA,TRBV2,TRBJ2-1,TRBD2,TGTGCCAGCAGTGGGAATGCGGGAGGGAACAATGAGCAGTTCTTC,CASSGNAGGNNEQFF
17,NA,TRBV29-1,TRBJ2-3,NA,TGCAGCGTTGAAGGAGTGGGACGACACGCAGACACAGATACGCAGTATTTT,CSVEGVGRHADTDTQYF
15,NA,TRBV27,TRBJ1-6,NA,TGTGCCAGCAGTTTCGGGATCTCCTATAATTCACCCCTCCACTTT,CASSFGISYNSPLHF
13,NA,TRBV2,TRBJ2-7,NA,TGTGCCAGCATTAAGTTTCAGGGATCCGAGCAGTACTTC,CASIKFQGSEQYF
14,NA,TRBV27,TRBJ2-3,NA,TGTGCCAGCGGGCGGGACACCTTCACAGATACGCAGTATTTT,CASGRDTFTDTQYF
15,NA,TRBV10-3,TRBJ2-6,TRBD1,TGTGCCACGGACGACAGGGGGCGTGGGGCCAACGTCCTGACTTTC,CATDDRGRGANVLTF
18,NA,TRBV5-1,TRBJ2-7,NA,TGCGCCAGCAGCTTTTCTGTCCGCGGGTCCCAAGGGAGCTACGAGCAGTACTTC,CASSFSVRGSQGSYEQYF
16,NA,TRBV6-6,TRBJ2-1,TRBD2,TGTGCCAGCAGTTACTCCCCACTAGCGGGTTACAATGAGCAGTTCTTC,CASSYSPLAGYNEQFF
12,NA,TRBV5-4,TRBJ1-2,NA,TGTGCCAGCACCGAAAGGGGGTATGGCTACACCTTC,CASTERGYGYTF
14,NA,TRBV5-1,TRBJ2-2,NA,TGCGCCAGCAGCTTGGCAGCGAACACCGGGGAGCTGTTTTTT,CASSLAANTGELFF
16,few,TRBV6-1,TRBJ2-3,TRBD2,TGTGCCAGCAGTGAAAGTAGCGGGGCGGGGACAGATACGCAGTATTTT,CASSESSGAGTDTQYF
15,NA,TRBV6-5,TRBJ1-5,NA,TGTGCCAGCAGTTACTCAGGGGTGGCAAATCAGCCCCAGCATTTT,CASSYSGVANQPQHF
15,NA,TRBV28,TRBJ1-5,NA,TGTGCCAGCAGCTTGGACACGCCAGGCAATCAGCCCCAGCATTTT,CASSLDTPGNQPQHF
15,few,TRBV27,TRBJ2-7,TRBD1,TGTGCCAGCAGAGGGCGTCCGGGACAGGGCTACGAGCAGTACTTC,CASRGRPGQGYEQYF
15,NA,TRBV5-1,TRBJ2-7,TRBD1,TGCGCCAGCAGCTTTGGACAGGGGAACACCTACGAGCAGTACTTC,CASSFGQGNTYEQYF
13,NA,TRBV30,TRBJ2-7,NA,TGTGCCTGGAGTGTGGGGCAGCCCTACGAGCAGTACTTC,CAWSVGQPYEQYF
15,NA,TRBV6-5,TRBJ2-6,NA,TGTGCCAGCAGGCCACAGGCACCTGGGGCCAACGTCCTGACTTTC,CASRPQAPGANVLTF
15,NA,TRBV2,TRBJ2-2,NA,TGTGCCAGCAGGCACGACAGTTTGAACACCGGGGAGCTGTTTTTT,CASRHDSLNTGELFF
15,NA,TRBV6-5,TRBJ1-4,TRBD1,TGTGCCAGCAGGTCCGCAGGGGGCGGAAATGAAAAACTGTTTTTT,CASRSAGGGNEKLFF
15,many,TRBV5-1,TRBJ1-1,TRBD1,TGCGCCAGCAGCTACGGGACAGGGAGTCCCACTGAAGCTTTCTTT,CASSYGTGSPTEAFF
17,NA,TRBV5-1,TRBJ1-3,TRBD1,TGCGCCAGCAGCTTCGAGGGACAGGGGGCCTCTGGAAACACCATATATTTT,CASSFEGQGASGNTIYF
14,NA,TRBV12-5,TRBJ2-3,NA,TGTGCTAGTGGTTTATCGTCGGGCACAGATACGCAGTATTTT,CASGLSSGTDTQYF
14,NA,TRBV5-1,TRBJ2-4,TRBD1,TGCGCCAGCAGCACGGACAGGGTTGAAAACATTCAGTACTTC,CASSTDRVENIQYF
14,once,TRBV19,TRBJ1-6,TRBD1,TGTGCCAGTAGGGGGACAGCTCCTAATTCACCCCTCCACTTT,CASRGTAPNSPLHF
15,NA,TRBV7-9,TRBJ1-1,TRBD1,TGTGCCAGCAGTCCCGGACAGGGTGAGAACACTGAAGCTTTCTTT,CASSPGQGENTEAFF
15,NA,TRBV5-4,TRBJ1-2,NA,TGTGCCAGCAGCTTGTCTTCGGGAGCTACATATGGCTACACCTTC,CASSLSSGATYGYTF
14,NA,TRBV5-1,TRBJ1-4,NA,TGCGCCAGCAGCTTCTCAGGGCTTGGAGAAAAACTGTTTTTT,CASSFSGLGEKLFF
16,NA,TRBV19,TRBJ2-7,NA,TGTGCCAGTAGTCTCGGCCGCGGGACGACCTCCTACGAGCAGTACTTC,CASSLGRGTTSYEQYF
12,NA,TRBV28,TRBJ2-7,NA,TGTGCCAGCGGCCCGGGAGACAGAGAGCAGTACTTC,CASGPGDREQYF
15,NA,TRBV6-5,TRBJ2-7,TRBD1,TGTGCCAGCAGTTTCCCGACAGGGGGCTCTGACGAGCAGTACTTC,CASSFPTGGSDEQYF
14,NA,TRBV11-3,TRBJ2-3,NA,TGTGCCAGCAGCTTAGCCAGGGCCCCAGATACGCAGTATTTT,CASSLARAPDTQYF
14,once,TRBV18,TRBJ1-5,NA,TGTGCCAGCTCACCAGTTCAGAGCAATCAGCCCCAGCATTTT,CASSPVQSNQPQHF
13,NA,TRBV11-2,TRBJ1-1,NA,TGTGCCAGCAGCCGCCGAGGCACTTCTGAAGCTTTCTTT,CASSRRGTSEAFF
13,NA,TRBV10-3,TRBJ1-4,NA,TGTGCCATCAGTGTCCAGTTAAATGAAAAACTGTTTTTT,CAISVQLNEKLFF
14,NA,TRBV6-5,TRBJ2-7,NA,TGTGCCAGCAAAGTCGGAACAGGGCGATACGAGCAGTACTTC,CASKVGTGRYEQYF
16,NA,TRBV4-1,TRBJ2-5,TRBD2,TGCGCCAGCAGCCCAAGGAGCGGGGGGGGACAAGAGACCCAGTACTTC,CASSPRSGGGQETQYF
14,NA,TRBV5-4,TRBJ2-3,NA,TGTGCCAGCAGCGAGGGAGACTACACAGATACGCAGTATTTT,CASSEGDYTDTQYF
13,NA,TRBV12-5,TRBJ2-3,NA,TGTGCTAGTGGTTCGACGGGAGATAATACGCAGTATTTT,CASGSTGDNTQYF
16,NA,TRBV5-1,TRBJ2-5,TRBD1,TGCGCCAGCAGCTTGCCGGGACAGGGGGCGATTGAGACCCAGTACTTC,CASSLPGQGAIETQYF
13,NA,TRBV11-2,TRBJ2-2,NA,TGTGCCAGCAGCGCCGAGTGGGGCGGGGAGCTGTTTTTT,CASSAEWGGELFF
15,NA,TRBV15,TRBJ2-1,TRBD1,TGTGCCACCAGCAGAGTTGACAGGGCCGAGACTGAGCAGTTCTTC,CATSRVDRAETEQFF
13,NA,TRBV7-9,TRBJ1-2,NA,TGTGCCAGCAGCTTGGGCACCTTCTATGGCTACACCTTC,CASSLGTFYGYTF
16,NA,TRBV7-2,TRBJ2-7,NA,TGTGCCAGCAGCTTAGACGCAGGAAGTAGCTCCTACGAGCAGTACTTC,CASSLDAGSSSYEQYF
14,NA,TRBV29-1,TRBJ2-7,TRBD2,TGCAGCGTCCTACTTAGCGGGAGAGACCACGAGCAGTACTTC,CSVLLSGRDHEQYF
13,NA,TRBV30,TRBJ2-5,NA,TGTGCCTGGAGAGCTTCCCGACCAGAGACCCAGTACTTC,CAWRASRPETQYF
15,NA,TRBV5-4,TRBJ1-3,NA,TGTGCCAGCAGCTTGGCGGGGGCGTCTGGAAACACCATATATTTT,CASSLAGASGNTIYF
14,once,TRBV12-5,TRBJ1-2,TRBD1,TGTGCTAGTGGTTTAGGACAGGGGGCTTATGGCTACACCTTC,CASGLGQGAYGYTF